Listed below are T cell receptor beta chains from one sample, sequenced in a study of shared clonotypes between healthy human individuals. Assay: immunoSEQ multiplex PCR; the TCRdb copy retains only in-frame clones and omits some. In the table there are tens of thousands of clones, 60% to 70% of which are singletons. The sample comprised memory CD8+ T cells sorted from blood. The receptors shown here come from a man aged 25 to 45 in good health. Each CDR3 is given with its conserved first and last residue. The order of the fields is clone size, J gene, V gene, D gene, CDR3 DNA, CDR3 protein. D genes are given only for firm matches. Size values are once, few and many counts, or a class for expanded clones, and some rows have none.

- | TRBJ2-1 | TRBV6-1 | TRBD2 | TGTGCCAGCAGTGAAGTGCGGGAGGGCCGAGTTGAGCAGTTCTTC | CASSEVREGRVEQFF
few | TRBJ2-7 | TRBV28 | - | TGTGCCAGCAGTTCGGACGATTACGAGCAGTACTTC | CASSSDDYEQYF
- | TRBJ2-7 | TRBV6-5 | - | TGTGCCAGCAGTTCGGGAGCAAACTCCTACGAGCAGTACTTC | CASSSGANSYEQYF
many | TRBJ2-7 | TRBV10-3 | - | TGTGCCATCAGTGATCCCATCGTAGTCTCCTACGAGCAGTACTTC | CAISDPIVVSYEQYF
- | TRBJ2-5 | TRBV18 | TRBD2 | TGTGCCAGCTCACCCTATAGCGGGCTAAAAGAGACCCAGTACTTC | CASSPYSGLKETQYF
- | TRBJ2-3 | TRBV6-6 | - | TGTGCCAGCAGTTACCTCGACCTGACCATCACAGATACGCAGTATTTT | CASSYLDLTITDTQYF
- | TRBJ2-3 | TRBV4-3 | - | TGCGCCAGCAGCCAAGATTTGGGCAATACGCAGTATTTT | CASSQDLGNTQYF
once | TRBJ1-5 | TRBV28 | - | TGTGCCAGCACCCAATTCTCCGGGCCCCAGCATTTT | CASTQFSGPQHF
once | TRBJ1-3 | TRBV7-9 | - | TGTGCCAGCAGCCCGCCGGACAGAAACACCATATATTTT | CASSPPDRNTIYF
- | TRBJ2-7 | TRBV9 | TRBD2 | TGTGCCAGCAGCGGCCCCGTCGGGACTAGCGGAACCTACGAGCAGTACTTC | CASSGPVGTSGTYEQYF
- | TRBJ2-5 | TRBV6-5 | TRBD1 | TGTGCCATCAGCCCGGGACAGGAACAAGAGACCCAGTACTTC | CAISPGQEQETQYF
few | TRBJ2-2 | TRBV25-1 | - | TGTGCCAGCGGAGACACCGGGGAGCTGTTTTTT | CASGDTGELFF
- | TRBJ2-5 | TRBV5-1 | - | TGCGCCAGCAGCTTGGGCGGGGGCGGGGAGACCCAGTACTTC | CASSLGGGGETQYF
- | TRBJ2-5 | TRBV27 | TRBD2 | TGTGCCAGTAAACCAGCGGGAGGGCCGGGGACCCAGTACTTC | CASKPAGGPGTQYF
- | TRBJ2-1 | TRBV27 | - | TGTGCCAGCAGATACCGACTGGGGTCACACAATGAGCAGTTCTTC | CASRYRLGSHNEQFF
- | TRBJ1-5 | TRBV2 | - | TGTGCCAGCAGGTCGGGACTTAGCAATCAGCCCCAGCATTTT | CASRSGLSNQPQHF
few | TRBJ2-7 | TRBV6-6 | TRBD1 | TGTGCCACGTCGGGGGACAGGGTCTACGAGCAGTACTTC | CATSGDRVYEQYF
- | TRBJ2-7 | TRBV6-5 | TRBD1 | TGTGCCAGCAGCACCGGGACAGGCGGCTACGAGCAGTACTTC | CASSTGTGGYEQYF
- | TRBJ2-7 | TRBV7-3 | TRBD1 | TGTGCCAGCAGCTTAGAGGGGGACAGCTCCTACGAGCAGTACTTC | CASSLEGDSSYEQYF
- | TRBJ2-2 | TRBV29-1 | - | TGCAGCGTATTACCGGGACAGAACACCGGGGAGCTGTTTTTT | CSVLPGQNTGELFF
- | TRBJ2-7 | TRBV11-2 | - | TGTGCCAGCAGCTCCGAGCGGTGGGGCAGGGAGCAGTACTTC | CASSSERWGREQYF
once | TRBJ1-4 | TRBV7-2 | TRBD1 | TGTGCCAGCAGCTTGGGGACAGTGCCAAATAATGAAAAACTGTTTTTT | CASSLGTVPNNEKLFF